This T cell receptor beta chain is from a study of immune characterization of retroperitoneal liposarcoma. In germline, CDR1 is MGHDK, CDR2 SYGVNS. Deletions cut 6 bases from V and 5 bases from J, with 7 bases between. This CDR3 contains 11 residues. There are many counts of this clonotype. TCRdb redid the calling of the PCR reads with MiXCR, one entry per CDR3 protein. The table has roughly 11,000 distinct CDR3 sequences, over 20% seen once. This clonotype originated in a female donor with retroperitoneal liposarcoma. The chain carries TRBV25-1 and TRBJ1-2, with D possibly being TRBD1 (6 bases). Sequences were obtained from blood. The DNA of the CDR3 is TGTGCCAGCAGCCAGGGGTATGGCTACACCTTC. Its translation: CASSQGYGYTF.